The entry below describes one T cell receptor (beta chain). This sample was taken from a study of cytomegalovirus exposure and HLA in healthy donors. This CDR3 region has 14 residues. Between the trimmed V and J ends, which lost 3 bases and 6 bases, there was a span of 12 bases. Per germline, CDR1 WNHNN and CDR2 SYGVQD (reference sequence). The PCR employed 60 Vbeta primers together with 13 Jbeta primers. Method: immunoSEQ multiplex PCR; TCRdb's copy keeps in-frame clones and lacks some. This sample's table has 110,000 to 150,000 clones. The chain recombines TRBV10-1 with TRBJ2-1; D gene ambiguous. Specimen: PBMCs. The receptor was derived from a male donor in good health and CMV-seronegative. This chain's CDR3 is CASSDGGRSNEQFF. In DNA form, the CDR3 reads TGCGCCAGCAGTGATGGCGGTCGGAGCAATGAGCAGTTCTTC.